A selection of T cell receptor beta chains follows, all from one sample in a study of cytomegalovirus exposure and HLA in healthy donors. The repertoire was sequenced with immunoSEQ multiplex PCR; TCRdb's copy has only in-frame clones and lacks some. The table lists approximately 110,000 clones, about 80% of them singletons. The sequencing sample was made of PBMCs. The receptors were gathered from a man aged 45-60 years in good health and CMV-seropositive. The CDR3 runs from the conserved cysteine through the conserved F or W. Fields, in order: V gene, J gene, CDR3 protein.

TRBV7-7,TRBJ2-5,CASSLGGASGKETQYF
TRBV9,TRBJ2-7,CASSVSYREMHEQYF
TRBV2,TRBJ1-6,CASRIGGSHSPLHF
TRBV28,TRBJ2-4,CASSAGGPQNIQYF
TRBV7-2,TRBJ1-3,CASSLSVQPGNTIYF
TRBV4-1,TRBJ2-3,CASSQPWASTDTQYF
TRBV2,TRBJ2-2,CASSVRLRRASGRADTGELFF
TRBV5-1,TRBJ2-1,CASSLGLAGINEQFF
TRBV5-4,TRBJ1-3,CASSSPGKGNTIYF
TRBV5-4,TRBJ2-7,CASSLKGGGDEQYF
TRBV19,TRBJ2-5,CASSPNPQGQDQETQYF
TRBV19,TRBJ1-2,CASRVEGESGYGYTF
TRBV29-1,TRBJ1-1,CSGQGGTEAFF
TRBV2,TRBJ2-3,CASSGLAGITDTQYF
TRBV28,TRBJ2-4,CASTFRGLHKNIQYF
TRBV5-6,TRBJ1-4,CASSPGRRGNEKLFF
TRBV18,TRBJ1-6,CASSPSAVSSYNSPLHF
TRBV4-1,TRBJ2-7,CASSQKGDSSYEQYF
TRBV14,TRBJ1-1,CASSQDRGGGLNTEAFF
TRBV7-9,TRBJ2-3,CASSSVTDTQYF
TRBV6-1,TRBJ1-5,CASSGYRGEGQPQHF
TRBV2,TRBJ2-3,CASGPSLDTDTQYF
TRBV18,TRBJ1-2,CASSQGANYGYTF
TRBV9,TRBJ2-5,CASSAGGGLTRETQYF
TRBV19,TRBJ2-7,CASRRNRGYEQYF
TRBV2,TRBJ1-1,CASSPGTGTEAFF
TRBV5-4,TRBJ2-2,CASRPDYTGELFF
TRBV5-1,TRBJ2-5,CASSSGLHGETQYF
TRBV6-1,TRBJ2-7,CASSGGRAGGYEQYF
TRBV6-1,TRBJ1-2,CASSEDGTQGIYGYTF
TRBV10-1,TRBJ2-3,CASRVPAGNTDTQYF
TRBV7-2,TRBJ1-6,CASSLSSNSPLHF